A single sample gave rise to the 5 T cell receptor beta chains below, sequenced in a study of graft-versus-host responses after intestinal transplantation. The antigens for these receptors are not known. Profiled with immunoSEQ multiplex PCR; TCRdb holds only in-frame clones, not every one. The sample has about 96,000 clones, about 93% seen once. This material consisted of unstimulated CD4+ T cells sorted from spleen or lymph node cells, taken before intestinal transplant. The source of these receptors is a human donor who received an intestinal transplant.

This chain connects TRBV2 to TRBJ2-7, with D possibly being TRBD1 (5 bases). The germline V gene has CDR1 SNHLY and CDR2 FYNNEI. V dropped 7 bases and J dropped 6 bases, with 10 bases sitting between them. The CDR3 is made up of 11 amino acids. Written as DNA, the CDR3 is TGTGCCAGCACCGGACACTCCGAGCAGTACTTC. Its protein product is CASTGHSEQYF.

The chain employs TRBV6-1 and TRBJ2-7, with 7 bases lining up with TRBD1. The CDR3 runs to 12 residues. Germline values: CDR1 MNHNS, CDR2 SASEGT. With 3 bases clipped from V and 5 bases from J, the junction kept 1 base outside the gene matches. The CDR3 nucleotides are TGTGCCAGCAGTGATACAGGGGACGAGCAGTACTTC. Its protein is CASSDTGDEQYF.

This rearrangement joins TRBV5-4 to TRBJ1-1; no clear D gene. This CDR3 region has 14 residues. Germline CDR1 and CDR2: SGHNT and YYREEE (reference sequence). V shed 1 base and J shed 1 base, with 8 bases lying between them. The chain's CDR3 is CASSLKRKNTEAFF. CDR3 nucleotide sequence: TGTGCCAGCAGCTTGAAGCGGAAGAACACTGAAGCTTTCTTT.

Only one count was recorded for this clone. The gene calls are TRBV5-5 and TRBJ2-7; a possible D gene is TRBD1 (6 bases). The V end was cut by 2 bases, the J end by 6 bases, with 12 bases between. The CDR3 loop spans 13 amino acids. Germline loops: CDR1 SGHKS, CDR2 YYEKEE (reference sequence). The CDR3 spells CASSLSQQGEQYF. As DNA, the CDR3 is TGTGCCAGCAGCTTATCCCAACAGGGCGAGCAGTACTTC.

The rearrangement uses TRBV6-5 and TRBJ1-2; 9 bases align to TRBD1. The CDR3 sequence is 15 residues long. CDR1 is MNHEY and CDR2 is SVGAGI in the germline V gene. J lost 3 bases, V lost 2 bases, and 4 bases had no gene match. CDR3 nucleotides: TGTGCCAGCAGTTACCGGGACAGGGCTTACTATGGCTACACCTTC. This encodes CASSYRDRAYYGYTF.